This T cell receptor (beta chain) was obtained from a study of blood T cell repertoires in COVID-19. Background on the study: Material from acute and convalescent COVID-19 was sourced from the United States, Italy and Spain.

In the source study's methods: Reference gene primer amplification gave nucleated cell count estimates. The data were produced by immunoSEQ multiplex PCR, yet TCRdb's version contains in-frame clones alone and is incomplete. Clonal size and the V and J genes are those of that table, whereas D and trimming came from the DNA. Among 60,000 to 75,000 clones listed, approximately 85% were seen once. This CDR3 has 14 amino acids. Germline V gene data show CDR1 as SGDLS and CDR2 as YYNGEE. V shed 0 bases and J shed 2 bases, with 8 bases lying between them. The chain carries TRBV9 and TRBJ1-2, with D perhaps matching TRBD1 (5 bases). Sample: peripheral blood. The receptor was isolated from a woman of 80 years or more with active or convalescent COVID-19. The CDR3 DNA sequence: TGTGCCAGCAGCGTAGCGCCAGGGAACTATGGCTACACCTTC. Residues: CASSVAPGNYGYTF.